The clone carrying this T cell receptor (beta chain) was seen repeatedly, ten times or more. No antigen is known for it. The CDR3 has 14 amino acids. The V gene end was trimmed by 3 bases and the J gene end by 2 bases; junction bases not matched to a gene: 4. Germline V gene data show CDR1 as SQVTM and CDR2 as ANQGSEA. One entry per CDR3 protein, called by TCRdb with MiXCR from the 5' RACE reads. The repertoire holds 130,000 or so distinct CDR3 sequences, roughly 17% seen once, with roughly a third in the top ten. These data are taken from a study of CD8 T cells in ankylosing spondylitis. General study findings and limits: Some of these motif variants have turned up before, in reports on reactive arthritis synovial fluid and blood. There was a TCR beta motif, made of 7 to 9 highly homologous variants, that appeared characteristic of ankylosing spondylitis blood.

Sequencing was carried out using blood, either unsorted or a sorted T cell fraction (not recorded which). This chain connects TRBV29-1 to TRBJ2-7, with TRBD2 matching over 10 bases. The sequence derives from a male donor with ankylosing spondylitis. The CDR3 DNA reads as TGCAGCGTTGAGACTAGCGGGCTAACCTACGAGCAGTACTTC. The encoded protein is CSVETSGLTYEQYF.